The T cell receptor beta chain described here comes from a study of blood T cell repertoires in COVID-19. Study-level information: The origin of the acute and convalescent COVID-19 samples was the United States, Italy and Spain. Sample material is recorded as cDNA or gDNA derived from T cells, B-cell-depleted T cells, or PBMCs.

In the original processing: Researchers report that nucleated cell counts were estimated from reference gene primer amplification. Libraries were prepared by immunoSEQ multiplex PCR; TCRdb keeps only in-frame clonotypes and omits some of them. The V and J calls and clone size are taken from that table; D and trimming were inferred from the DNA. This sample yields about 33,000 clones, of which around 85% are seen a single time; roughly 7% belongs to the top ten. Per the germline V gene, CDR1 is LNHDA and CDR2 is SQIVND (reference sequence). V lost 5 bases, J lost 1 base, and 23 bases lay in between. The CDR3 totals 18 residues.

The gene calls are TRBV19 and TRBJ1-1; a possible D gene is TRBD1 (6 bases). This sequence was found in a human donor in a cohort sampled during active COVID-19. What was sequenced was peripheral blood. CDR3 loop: CASSYLKGQGRGNTEAFF. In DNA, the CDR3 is TGTGCCAGTAGTTACCTAAAGGGGCAGGGCAGGGGGAACACTGAAGCTTTCTTT.